The rows below give T cell receptor beta chains drawn from one sample of a study of CDR3 diversity in severe acne. TCRdb reprocessed the PCR reads with MiXCR, giving one entry per CDR3 protein. The sample records 97,000 or so distinct CDR3 sequences, 51% being singletons. Sequenced material: blood. These receptors originate from a male donor with acne. The CDR3 runs from the conserved cysteine through the conserved F or W. The D gene is left open where the match is weak. Rows may omit the clone size; those that give it use once, few, many or a size class.

clone_size	v_call	d_call	j_call	cdr3_nt	cdr3_aa
medium-sized	TRBV19	NA	TRBJ2-3	TGTGCCAGTAGTATACGACGGACCGAGGCAGATACGCAGTATTTT	CASSIRRTEADTQYF
NA	TRBV7-8	NA	TRBJ2-3	TGTGCCAGCAGCTCGTGGGGGTCCGACACAGATACGCAGTATTTT	CASSSWGSDTDTQYF
NA	TRBV2	NA	TRBJ2-7	TGTGCCAGCAGTATCGGGGTTGACGAGCAGTACTTC	CASSIGVDEQYF
many	TRBV24-1	NA	TRBJ1-4	TGTGCCACCAGTGATGGGGGATTTGCAACTAATGAAAAACTGTTTTTT	CATSDGGFATNEKLFF
NA	TRBV20-1	TRBD1	TRBJ2-7	TGCAGTGCTAGAGGAGGACAGGGCTCCTACGAGCAGTACTTC	CSARGGQGSYEQYF
NA	TRBV4-2	NA	TRBJ1-3	TGTGCCAGCAGCCAAAAATTTTTGGGCGGCTCTGGAAACACCATATATTTT	CASSQKFLGGSGNTIYF
few	TRBV19	NA	TRBJ1-3	TGTGCCAGTAGCGACGAAGCGGGTCCTGGAAACACCATATATTTT	CASSDEAGPGNTIYF
NA	TRBV28	TRBD1	TRBJ2-7	TGTGCCAGCAGTGTGGGGACAGGCCTCCGTTACGAGCAGTACTTC	CASSVGTGLRYEQYF
NA	TRBV10-3	NA	TRBJ2-7	TGTGCCATCAGTGAGAAAGAGCGGCCCCCTGGGGAGCAGTACTTC	CAISEKERPPGEQYF
NA	TRBV20-1	NA	TRBJ1-5	TGCAGTGCAGCCAAGGTCGGCAATCAGCCCCAGCATTTT	CSAAKVGNQPQHF
many	TRBV9	TRBD2	TRBJ2-2	TGTGCCAGCAGCGTAGATGGCGGGGGAACAACTATCACCGGGGAGCTGTTTTTT	CASSVDGGGTTITGELFF
few	TRBV27	NA	TRBJ2-1	TGTGCCAGCAGTTTCGGAGGGGGCGGCAATGAGCAGTTCTTC	CASSFGGGGNEQFF
few	TRBV2	NA	TRBJ1-2	TGTGCCAGCAGTGAATTGAGGGGAGCTAACTATGGCTACACCTTC	CASSELRGANYGYTF
NA	TRBV2	TRBD2	TRBJ2-7	TGTGCCAGCAGTGTACCGGGCGGGGGAAGGGACGAGCAGTACTTC	CASSVPGGGRDEQYF
NA	TRBV10-3	TRBD1	TRBJ2-5	TGTGCCATCAGCTCTCGAGGGACAGAACAAGTGACCCAGTACTTC	CAISSRGTEQVTQYF
NA	TRBV7-9	NA	TRBJ2-2	TGTGCCAGCAGCCAACAACAGCGGGAGCTGTTTTTT	CASSQQQRELFF
many	TRBV19	TRBD1	TRBJ2-3	TGTGCCAGTAGTATGAACCGGGACAGCTTCACAGATACGCAGTATTTT	CASSMNRDSFTDTQYF
few	TRBV15	NA	TRBJ2-1	TGTGCCACCAGCAGGGACCTAGTCGCCGACACACACACCAGCACCGGGACCCACAATGAGCAGTTCTTC	CATSRDLVADTHTSTGTHNEQFF
NA	TRBV2	NA	TRBJ2-7	TGTGCCAGCAGCCAGGGACTCACCTACGAGCAGTACTTC	CASSQGLTYEQYF
many	TRBV7-9	TRBD2	TRBJ2-5	TGTGCCAGCAGCTTATGGCGGGAGCGTAGAGAGACCCAGTACTTC	CASSLWRERRETQYF
NA	TRBV5-1	NA	TRBJ2-7	TGCGCCAGCAGCTTGGTTCCGCCCCCCTACGAGCAGTACTTC	CASSLVPPPYEQYF
NA	TRBV27	TRBD2	TRBJ2-7	TGTGCCAGCAGTTCGTCTAGCGGGAGCGACGAGCAGTACTTC	CASSSSSGSDEQYF
many	TRBV5-1	TRBD1	TRBJ2-3	TGCGCCAGCAGCTTACAGGGGGCTAACACAGATACGCAGTATTTT	CASSLQGANTDTQYF
NA	TRBV29-1	TRBD2	TRBJ2-2	TGCAGCGTTTTCCGGGCGGGAGATGGGACCGGGGAGCTGTTTTTT	CSVFRAGDGTGELFF
few	TRBV14	NA	TRBJ2-2	TGTGCCAGCAGCCGAAACCGCAGGGGAAACACCGGGGAGCTGTTTTTT	CASSRNRRGNTGELFF
few	TRBV10-2	NA	TRBJ2-7	TGCGCCAGCAGTGAAACTACAGGGATCGGCGAGCAGTACTTC	CASSETTGIGEQYF
few	TRBV7-4	TRBD1	TRBJ1-2	TGTGCCAGCAGCCCGGACAGGGGGATCTATGGCTACACCTTC	CASSPDRGIYGYTF
NA	TRBV29-1	NA	TRBJ1-1	TGCAGCGTGGGTTGGGTGAACACTGAAGCTTTCTTT	CSVGWVNTEAFF
many	TRBV12-3/TRBV12-4	TRBD2	TRBJ2-3	TGTGCCAGCAGTGGACTAGCGGGAGTTAGGGTGTATTTT	CASSGLAGVRVYF
NA	TRBV7-9	NA	TRBJ2-5	TGTGCCAGCAGCTTAGCGGCAGGGAATCAAGAGACCCAGTACTTC	CASSLAAGNQETQYF
many	TRBV4-1	TRBD2	TRBJ2-5	TGCGCCAGCAGCCAAGTGGGGGGGGAGACCCAGTACTTC	CASSQVGGETQYF
NA	TRBV11-2	NA	TRBJ2-6	TGTGCCAGCAGCTTAACGGGGTGGGGGGCCAACGTCCTGACTTTC	CASSLTGWGANVLTF
NA	TRBV5-1	NA	TRBJ2-7	TGCGCCAGCAGCTTGAGAGGGGACGAGCAGTACTTC	CASSLRGDEQYF
NA	TRBV15	NA	TRBJ1-6	TGTGCCACCAGCAGCCTAGGAGACTCACCCCTCCGCTTT	CATSSLGDSPLRF
NA	TRBV15	NA	TRBJ2-5	TGTGCCACCAGCGCCTCCCGGGAGATAGAGACCCAGTACTTC	CATSASREIETQYF
many	TRBV6-6	TRBD2	TRBJ2-1	TGTGCCAGCAGTTTCCCGTCGGATAGCGGGAGGGCCGAGCAGTTCTTC	CASSFPSDSGRAEQFF
NA	TRBV18	NA	TRBJ2-5	TGTGCCAGCTCATCCAACCAAGAGGCCCAGTACTTC	CASSSNQEAQYF
NA	TRBV18	TRBD1	TRBJ2-7	TGTGCCAGCTCCATCGGCCGGGACAGTTTTGGCGAGCAGTACTTC	CASSIGRDSFGEQYF
NA	TRBV7-3	NA	TRBJ2-5	TGTGCCACCAGCTCCCAGTACTTC	CATSSQYF
NA	TRBV9	NA	TRBJ2-2	TGTGCCAGCAGCCCCCGGGACTCCTACACCGGGGAGCTGTTTTTT	CASSPRDSYTGELFF